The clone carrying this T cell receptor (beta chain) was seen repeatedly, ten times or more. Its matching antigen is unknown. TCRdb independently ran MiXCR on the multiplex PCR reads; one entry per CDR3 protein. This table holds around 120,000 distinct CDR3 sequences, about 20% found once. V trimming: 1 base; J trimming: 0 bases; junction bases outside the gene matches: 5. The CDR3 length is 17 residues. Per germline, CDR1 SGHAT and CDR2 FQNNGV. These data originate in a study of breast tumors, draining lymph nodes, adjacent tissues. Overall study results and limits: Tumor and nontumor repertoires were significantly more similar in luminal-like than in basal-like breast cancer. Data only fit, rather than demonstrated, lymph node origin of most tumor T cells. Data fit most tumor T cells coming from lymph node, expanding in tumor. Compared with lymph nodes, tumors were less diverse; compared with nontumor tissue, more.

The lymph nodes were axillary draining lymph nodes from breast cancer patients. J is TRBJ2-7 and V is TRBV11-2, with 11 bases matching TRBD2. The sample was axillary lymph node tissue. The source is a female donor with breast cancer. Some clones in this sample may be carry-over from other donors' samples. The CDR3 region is CASSLVVAGGLSYEQYF. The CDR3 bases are TGTGCCAGCAGCTTAGTAGTAGCGGGAGGGCTCTCCTACGAGCAGTACTTC.